The T cell receptor (beta chain) described here comes from a study of shared clonotypes between healthy human individuals. Study overall: Each donor's CD4 naive and CD4 memory cells filled three plates apiece, CD8 naive two, and CD8 memory one. Overall study results and limits: Non-shared clonotypes were found to have lower generation probabilities than the clonotypes that were shared by all four of the sorted-subset donors.

The authors loaded approximately 220 ng DNA, about 30,000 T cell genomes, into sorted-subset replicate PCRs. Produced via immunoSEQ multiplex PCR; TCRdb's table is partial and in-frame only. The profile shows about 2.5 million clones, 80% to 95% of them singletons. The germline V and J ends were trimmed by 0 bases and 1 base, with 6 bases remaining between them. Germline CDR1 is MNHEY and CDR2 is SMNVEV (reference sequence). This CDR3 is 14 amino acids long. There were only Caucasian adults among the donors, and all lived in Nashville, Tennessee. The sample holds one count of this clone. Its antigen is unknown. This CDR3 is also generated by other DNA sequences in the sample.

This TCR was recovered from a man between 18 and 35 years old in good health. Some clones in this sample may be carry-over from other donors' samples. The chain combines TRBV27 with TRBJ1-1; D remains unclear. Sequencing was performed on naive CD4+ T cells from PBMCs. Noted subset: CD45RA+ positively selected. The CDR3 nucleotides read TGTGCCAGCAGTTTATCGGCAGGGAACACTGAAGCTTTCTTT. It encodes CASSLSAGNTEAFF.